One sample yielded the 22 T cell receptor beta chains listed below, sequenced in a study of cytomegalovirus exposure and HLA in healthy donors. PCR amplification relied on 60 Vbeta primers (plus 13 Jbeta primers). TCRdb keeps only in-frame clones here, not all; method: immunoSEQ multiplex PCR. This sample has about 130,000 clones, with about four fifths found just once. Specimen: PBMCs. The receptors here all came from a man aged 25-45 years in good health and CMV-seronegative.

The chain joins TRBV5-1 to TRBJ2-2, with 7 bases aligning to TRBD1. The germline V gene has CDR1 SGHRS and CDR2 YFSETQ. The V segment lost 4 bases and the J segment 0 bases; nucleotides outside the gene matches: 6. There are 16 residues in the CDR3. Here the CDR3 DNA reads TGCGCCAGCAGCCCGGATGGGACAGCGAACACCGGGGAGCTGTTTTTT. It is translated as CASSPDGTANTGELFF.

The chain joins TRBV18 to TRBJ2-2; D is uncertain. Germline CDR1 KGHSH, CDR2 LQKENI. CDR3 length equals 15 residues. V was clipped by 0 bases and J by 7 bases, with 12 bases between them. The CDR3 is CASSPPEQLLGELFF. The CDR3 bases are TGTGCCAGCTCACCACCAGAACAGCTTCTCGGGGAGCTGTTTTTT.

The table lists this clone with a count of one. J is TRBJ2-7 and V is TRBV30; tentatively, D is TRBD2 (5 bases). CDR3 length equals 15 residues. Germline CDR1 is GTSNPN and CDR2 is SVGIG (reference sequence). Trimming took 5 bases from V and 7 from J, leaving 24 bases between them. The CDR3 reads CAWVRRTGGSREQYF. The CDR3 nucleotides read TGTGCCTGGGTGCGTAGGACTGGCGGTAGTCGGGAGCAGTACTTC.

This clone was recorded only once. The chain couples TRBV4-3 to TRBJ2-2; D is unclear. The V end lost 4 bases, the J end lost 0 bases, and 9 bases lay between the germline ends. The CDR3 sequence is 15 residues long. Germline V lookup: CDR1 LGHNA, CDR2 YSLEER. CDR3 bases: TGCGCCAGCAGCCTTCAGTTTCCGAACACCGGGGAGCTGTTTTTT. The encoded protein is CASSLQFPNTGELFF.

As regards this clone: The same CDR3 also results from other DNA sequences found in this sample. The chain links TRBV18 to TRBJ2-3, with 11 bases that match TRBD2. V lost 3 bases, J lost 2 bases, and 1 base stayed unmatched. The germline V gene encodes CDR1 KGHSH and CDR2 LQKENI. This CDR3 region has 15 residues. The CDR3 DNA reads TGTGCCAGCTCACCGGGACTAGCGGTCACAGATACGCAGTATTTT. Amino acid sequence: CASSPGLAVTDTQYF.

This rearrangement joins TRBV4-2 to TRBJ2-7, with D perhaps matching TRBD2 (6 bases). Germline CDR1 reads LGHNA; CDR2 reads YNFKEQ. This CDR3 has 17 residues. Trimming removed 1 base at V and 0 bases at J, with 16 bases between. This chain's CDR3 is CASSQGWRESTSYEQYF. The CDR3 DNA reads as TGTGCCAGCAGCCAAGGGTGGAGGGAGTCCACCTCCTACGAGCAGTACTTC.

This clone was observed a few times. The V gene is TRBV5-1, the J gene TRBJ1-1; 10 bases fit TRBD1. This CDR3 is 14 amino acids long. Per the germline V gene, CDR1 is SGHRS and CDR2 is YFSETQ. Trimming took 2 bases from V and 6 from J; bases not matched to a gene: 4. This CDR3 is CASSFGDRGPEAFF. DNA for the CDR3: TGCGCCAGCAGCTTTGGGGACAGGGGACCTGAAGCTTTCTTT.

V usage is TRBV28 and J usage is TRBJ1-1, with D hard to call. The CDR3 spans 15 residues. Trimming pared 10 bases from V and 1 base from J, leaving 19 bases between. Germline loops: CDR1 MDHEN, CDR2 SYDVKM. This chain's CDR3 is CATCRPRAGNTEAFF. CDR3 nucleotide sequence: TGTGCCACCTGCCGGCCCCGCGCAGGGAACACTGAAGCTTTCTTT.

This clone was counted a single time. DNA for the CDR3: TGTGCCAGCAGCTTAGCGGGGGGGACCGGGGAGCTGTTTTTT. Translation: CASSLAGGTGELFF. The J gene is TRBJ2-2, the V gene TRBV7-2; 7 bases match TRBD2. The V gene end was trimmed by 0 bases and the J gene end by 5 bases; junction bases not matched to a gene: 0. The CDR3 sequence is 14 residues long. Germline values: CDR1 SGHTA, CDR2 FQGNSA.

The chain combines TRBV5-6 with TRBJ2-7, with TRBD1 matching over 7 bases. With V trimmed by 2 bases and J by 2 bases, 7 bases remained unmatched. Germline values: CDR1 SGHDT, CDR2 YYEEEE. The CDR3 is 15 residues long. CDR3 bases: TGTGCCAGCAGCTTTCGGGACAGTACTGCCTACGAGCAGTACTTC. Translated, it gives CASSFRDSTAYEQYF. The variable domain in full, completed from reference TRBV5-6 and TRBJ2-7, reads DAGVTQSPTHLIKTRGQQVTLRCSPKSGHDTVSWYQQALGQGPQFIFQYYEEEERQRGNFPDRFSGHQFPNYSSELNVNALLLGDSALYLCASSFRDSTAYEQYFGPGTRLTVT.

CDR3 in amino acids: CASSPGMNTEAFF. CDR3 in DNA: TGTGCCAGCAGCCCGGGGATGAACACTGAAGCTTTCTTT. The J gene is TRBJ1-1, the V gene TRBV6-6, with D unresolved. Germline lookup yields CDR1 MNHNY and CDR2 SVGAGI (reference sequence). Trimming stripped 6 bases from V and 0 bases from J, with 8 bases between. There are 13 residues in the CDR3.

The chain employs TRBV9 and TRBJ2-7; TRBD2 matches at 8 bases. Germline-derived CDR1 and CDR2 are SGDLS and YYNGEE. This CDR3 comprises 17 residues. The V gene end was trimmed by 3 bases and the J gene end by 0 bases; junction bases not matched to a gene: 11. CDR3 sequence reads: CASSEDRGGHSSYEQYF. The CDR3 nucleotides are TGTGCCAGCAGCGAGGACCGCGGGGGGCACAGCTCCTACGAGCAGTACTTC.

The chain recombines TRBV11-2 with TRBJ2-5, with 13 bases that match TRBD2. TRBJ2-7 explains the end of the DNA better; the J call may be wrong. The V gene's germline CDR1 is SGHAT and CDR2 FQNNGV. There are 15 residues in the CDR3. Written as DNA, the CDR3 is TGTGCCAGCAGCTTAGAGGGACTAGCGGGGTACGAGCAGTACTTC. It encodes CASSLEGLAGYEQYF.

The chain joins TRBV7-6 to TRBJ1-1; 9 bases match TRBD1. Losses at the gene ends were 1 base for V and 8 bases for J; bases not matched to a gene: 2. This CDR3 has 13 residues. CDR1 and CDR2 from the germline V gene are SGHVS and FNYEAQ. CDR3 protein: CASSLVDRGEAFF. The CDR3, as DNA: TGTGCCAGCAGCTTAGTGGACAGGGGAGAAGCTTTCTTT.

This clone was detected only once. The chain uses TRBV19 and TRBJ1-5; 10 bases map to TRBD1. Trimming removed 5 bases from V and 0 bases from J; junction bases left unmatched: 4. The CDR3 extends over 16 amino acids. Germline V gives CDR1 LNHDA, CDR2 SQIVND (reference sequence). The CDR3 coding sequence is TGTGCCAGTAGTCCGAGGGACAGGGGTAGCAATCAGCCCCAGCATTTT. The encoded protein is CASSPRDRGSNQPQHF. The whole variable domain, remainder taken from reference TRBV19 and TRBJ1-5, is DGGITQSPKYLFRKEGQNVTLSCEQNLNHDAMYWYRQDPGQGLRLIYYSQIVNDFQKGDIAEGYSVSREKKESFPLTVTSAQKNPTAFYLCASSPRDRGSNQPQHFGDGTRLSIL.

The V and J genes are TRBV30 and TRBJ2-5; 7 bases line up with TRBD2. CDR1 and CDR2 (germline): GTSNPN, SVGIG (reference sequence). The length of the CDR3 is 11 residues. Trimming at V came to 5 bases and at J to 4 bases, leaving 1 base not matched to a gene. DNA for the CDR3: TGTGCCTGGGGGGAGGGAGAGACCCAGTACTTC. Its translation: CAWGEGETQYF.

This sequence joins TRBV28 and TRBJ2-3, with D unclear. This CDR3 region has 17 residues. The germline V and J ends were trimmed by 0 bases and 0 bases, with 13 bases remaining between them. Germline lookup yields CDR1 MDHEN and CDR2 SYDVKM. CDR3 DNA: TGTGCCAGCAGTTTATGGGCCGCAGGTACTAGCACAGATACGCAGTATTTT. Its translation: CASSLWAAGTSTDTQYF.

The chain links TRBV7-2 to TRBJ1-5; 8 bases agree with TRBD1. Germline CDR1 is SGHTA and CDR2 is FQGNSA. This CDR3 comprises 13 residues. After removal of 4 bases from V and 7 bases from J, the junction contained 3 bases not matched to a gene. The CDR3 nucleotides read TGTGCCAGCAGCTACAGGGGGTACCAGCCCCAGCATTTT. Its protein product is CASSYRGYQPQHF.

The chain couples TRBV19 to TRBJ1-1, with D hard to call. Germline CDR1 and CDR2: LNHDA and SQIVND (reference sequence). Trimming took 5 bases from V and 0 from J, leaving 10 bases between them. The CDR3 sequence is 14 residues long. The CDR3 protein is CASSVYPLNTEAFF. Written as DNA, the CDR3 is TGTGCCAGTAGTGTCTACCCATTGAACACTGAAGCTTTCTTT.

This clone has more than one count but fewer than ten. The J gene is TRBJ2-7, the V gene TRBV13; 9 nucleotides align to TRBD1. CDR3 size: 14 residues. Germline V gene data show CDR1 as PRHDT and CDR2 as FYEKMQ (reference sequence). J was trimmed by 5 bases and V by 5 bases; bases with no gene match: 7. The CDR3 nucleotides are TGTGCCAGCAGCCAAAGACAGGGGGGAAACGAGCAGTACTTC. It encodes CASSQRQGGNEQYF.

This sequence joins TRBV28 and TRBJ1-4; weak D call: TRBD1 (6 bases). This CDR3 has 15 residues. V shed 8 bases and J shed 5 bases, with 18 bases lying between them. CDR1 and CDR2 (germline): MDHEN, SYDVKM. The CDR3 here is CASGAGGLGNEKLFF. The CDR3 nucleotides are TGTGCCAGCGGGGCCGGGGGGCTGGGGAATGAAAAACTGTTTTTT.

The genes are TRBV5-1 and TRBJ1-1; 7 bases match TRBD1. In germline, CDR1 is SGHRS, CDR2 YFSETQ. Trimming at V came to 6 bases and at J to 0 bases, leaving 5 bases not matched to a gene. The CDR3 is 14 amino acids. The CDR3 DNA reads as TGCGCCAGCAATATCGGGACAGTGAACACTGAAGCTTTCTTT. Translated: CASNIGTVNTEAFF.